The present T cell receptor (beta chain) was sequenced within a study of blood T cell repertoires in COVID-19 (dated by TCRdb to 2020 to 2022). Concerning the study at large: Samples from collaborators originated in the United States, Italy and Spain and spanned both the acute and convalescent phases of COVID-19. The material from the prospective study consisted of cDNA or gDNA derived from T cells, B-cell-depleted T cells, or PBMCs. Subjects who had been exposed to COVID-19, were actively infected with it, or had recovered from it provided the deeply sampled blood TCRbeta repertoires that made up the dataset. The repertoires were made available in a free public database intended to serve as a resource for research on the immune response to SARS-CoV-2. Samples came from the ongoing ImmuneRACE study (first 160 participants) plus 1,254 subjects from 6 global collaborators. The sample metadata nearly always contained a de-identified subject ID, COVID-19 status, age in years and sex. Where available, HLA class I and class II types were taken from metadata supplied by the sample provider and were not determined by assay-based typing.

Comment on this clone: No antigen is known for it. No qualities accompany the bases; no much larger clone lies one base away.

The immunoSEQ Assay, a bias-controlled multiplex PCR, was used to amplify TCRbeta CDR3 regions from genomic DNA. The original methods were these. The number of nucleated cells in each sample was estimated by amplification of reference gene primers within the assay. Sequence reads were collapsed and filtered to measure the absolute abundance of every unique TCRbeta CDR3 rearrangement. For each sample, productive Simpson clonality was calculated by taking the square root of Simpson's diversity index across productive rearrangements. Here the immuneACCESS table is served through TCRdb, limited to in-frame sequences with V and J called. Missing clones are a known gap in these copies; in checked studies unresolved V genes cover under half, and the rest lacks a known reason. From that table come the V and J calls and clone size; the DNA was used to work out D and trimming. This sample lists about 410,000 clones; about 90% were detected once. Of the sample, around 1.7% is held by the ten largest clones.

Participants in the prospective study were enrolled through a virtual design, were aged roughly 18 to 100 years, and lived in about 25 United States geographic areas. To assign participants to cohorts, the prospective study relied on clinical history that participants themselves reported in a screening survey and a study questionnaire. For ImmuneRACE Cohort 3, a participant was defined as recovered based on two consecutive negative NP/OP PCR tests, clearance by a healthcare professional, or resolution of symptoms. Each participant in the prospective study had whole blood, serum and a nasopharyngeal or oropharyngeal swab collected by mobile phlebotomists. Additional blood draws and questionnaires over an approximately 2-month period could optionally be provided by prospective study participants. Before DNA extraction, prospective study blood samples were shipped either frozen or at room temperature.

Including cysteine and phenylalanine, the CDR3 has 14 amino acids. Here the CDR3 DNA is all that survives: 42 bases in frame from base 1. V is cut by 2 bases and J by 6 bases, and the space between the germline ends is 11 bases. Reading the germline V gene gives CDR1 SNHLY and CDR2 FYNNEI. Broader findings and caveats from the paper: Clinical and demographic metadata were provided uncurated, with the amount varying by source and participant.

This clonotype originated in a woman aged 25 to 39 who had recovered from COVID-19. The specimen was PBMCs or T cells enriched from blood (not recorded which). This chain is built from TRBV2 and TRBJ1-5; TRBD1 is a possible D gene, resting on 6 matching bases. The DNA sequence reads TGTGCCAGCAGTGAACAGGGGCGGATTCAGCCCCAGCATTTT. It encodes CASSEQGRIQPQHF.